This T cell receptor beta chain was found in a study of shared clonotypes between healthy human individuals. About the research overall: CD4 naive cells filled three plates per donor, CD4 memory three, CD8 naive two and CD8 memory one. Findings of the study overall: Deeper or shallower sequencing was expected to change how clonotypes are shared among donors.

Comments on this clone: Its antigen is unknown.

Donors were healthy HIV-negative adults without recent acute infections or vaccinations. CD4+ cells underwent separation, giving CD45RA+ naive and CD45RA-negative memory subsets. The assay was immunoSEQ multiplex PCR, and TCRdb's table has in-frame clones only and misses some. The data show 1,100,000 or so clones, 75% to 80% seen once. The receptor was isolated from a man between 18 and 29 years old in good health. Some clones in this sample may be carry-over from other donors' samples. Sequencing used memory CD4+ T cells from PBMCs. Subset denoted: CD45RA-negative fraction.

The CDR3 sequence: CASSPRQSAGETQYF. In nucleotides, the CDR3 is TGTGCCAGCTCACCAAGACAGAGTGCGGGGGAGACCCAGTACTTC. The V gene is TRBV18, the J gene TRBJ2-5; perhaps TRBD2 as D (6 bases). Trimming stripped 2 bases from V and 5 bases from J, with 15 bases between. This CDR3 contains 15 residues. Germline CDR1 and CDR2: KGHSH and LQKENI. The variable domain in full, with the rest retrieved from reference TRBV18 and TRBJ2-5, is NAGVMQNPRHLVRRRGQEARLRCSPMKGHSHVYWYRQLPEEGLKFMVYLQKENIIDESGMPKERFSAEFPKEGPSILRIQQVVRGDSAAYFCASSPRQSAGETQYFGPGTRLLVL.